Following are 26 T cell receptor beta chains from one sample sequenced in a study of prognosis after radiotherapy for stage I lung cancer. Two rounds of multiplex PCR amplified TCR beta CDR3 from genomic DNA. Used in first-round PCR were primers specific to each TRBV and TRBJ gene. One entry per CDR3 protein results from TCRdb running MiXCR on the multiplex PCR reads. This table has around 30,000 distinct CDR3 sequences, 34% appearing once. Sequencing was performed on PBMCs, taken before or after stereotactic body radiation therapy (not recorded which). The origin of the receptors is a donor over 45 with non-small cell lung cancer.

CDR3 sequence reads: CASSIWRERGQPQHF. In DNA, the CDR3 is TGTGCCAGTAGTATATGGAGGGAACGCGGCCAGCCCCAGCATTTT. V and J are TRBV6-1 and TRBJ1-5; D is undetermined. The CDR3 contains 15 residues. Germline lookup yields CDR1 MNHNS and CDR2 SASEGT. V gave up 9 bases and J gave up 7 bases, with 22 bases separating them.

The chain uses TRBV19 and TRBJ1-4, with D unclear. Trimming took off 5 bases at V and 0 bases at J, with 10 bases between the two ends. CDR1 is LNHDA and CDR2 is SQIVND in the germline V gene (reference sequence). The CDR3 is 15 residues long. The CDR3 nucleotides read TGTGCCAGTAGTCCGACGCGGGCAACTAATGAAAAACTGTTTTTT. Amino acids: CASSPTRATNEKLFF.

This clonotype showed up many times. The chain is built from TRBV11-2 and TRBJ1-1, with D uncertain. In germline, CDR1 is SGHAT, CDR2 FQNNGV. V was cut by 5 bases and J by 6 bases, with 16 bases left in between. There are 14 residues in the CDR3. This chain's CDR3 is CASSARETRAEAFF. The DNA for the CDR3 is TGTGCCAGCAGCGCAAGGGAGACGAGGGCTGAAGCTTTCTTT.

The sample holds many counts of this clonotype. The rearrangement uses TRBV5-1 and TRBJ2-2, with 11 bases fitting TRBD1. This CDR3 has 17 amino acids. Unmatched junction bases numbered 10, after V lost 3 bases and J lost 6 bases. Germline V gives CDR1 SGHRS, CDR2 YFSETQ. The CDR3 here is CASSSSGQGARAGELFF. CDR3 nucleotides: TGCGCCAGCAGCTCCAGTGGACAGGGGGCGCGTGCCGGGGAGCTGTTTTTT.

This clonotype was observed many times. The V call is TRBV20-1, the J call TRBJ1-3; D is undetermined. Germline CDR1 reads DFQATT; CDR2 reads SNEGSKA (reference sequence). Trimming removed 0 bases at V and 3 bases at J, with 9 bases between. This CDR3 comprises 14 residues. The CDR3 DNA sequence: TGCAGTGCTAGAGACAGTGTTCGTGGAAACACCATATATTTT. Its protein is CSARDSVRGNTIYF.

This clonotype was seen ten or more times. The V and J genes are TRBV2 and TRBJ2-1; no clear D gene. The CDR3 has 12 amino acids. V was pared by 4 bases and J by 7 bases, with 8 bases between. Germline V gene lookup returns CDR1 SNHLY and CDR2 FYNNEI. Here the CDR3 DNA reads TGTGCCAGCAGTGGGGCAGGTAATGAGCAGTTCTTC. Protein product: CASSGAGNEQFF.

Details on this clonotype: This may arise from a read error, as a much more abundant clone is one base away. The rearrangement links TRBV12-3 or TRBV12-4 to TRBJ2-5; no clear D gene. The CDR3 extends over 14 amino acids. V was clipped by 2 bases and J by 1 base, with 8 bases between them. DNA of the CDR3: TGTGCCAGCAGTTTATCGTACTTCCAAGAGACCCAGTACTTC. This sequence encodes CASSLSYFQETQYF.

As concerns this clonotype: A far larger clone lies a single base away; this is likely a read error. The gene calls are TRBV7-9 and TRBJ1-1; D possibly corresponds to TRBD1 (6 bases). This CDR3 spans 16 amino acids. Germline assignment: CDR1 SEHNR and CDR2 FQNEAQ (reference sequence). CDR3 residues: CASSLGSRGRDTESFF. Here the CDR3 DNA reads TGTGCCAGCAGCTTAGGGTCCAGGGGTCGGGACACTGAATCTTTCTTT. The entire variable domain, with the rest obtained from reference TRBV7-9 and TRBJ1-1, is as follows: DTGVSQNPRHKITKRGQNVTFRCDPISEHNRLYWYRQTLGQGPEFLTYFQNEAQLEKSRLLSDRFSAERPKGSFSTLEIQRTEQGDSAMYLCASSLGSRGRDTESFFGQGTRLTVV.

This clonotype is termed medium-sized. This chain uses TRBV12-3 or TRBV12-4 with TRBJ2-2, with 9 positions matching TRBD1. There are 15 residues in the CDR3. Trimming at V came to 4 bases and at J to 6 bases, leaving 6 bases not matched to a gene. Here the CDR3 DNA reads TGTGCCAGCAGTTCCGGGACAGGGAGCGCCGGGGAGCTGTTTTTT. It is translated as CASSSGTGSAGELFF.

In regard to this clonotype: One end of the junction is discordant with germline, which a read error may explain. The chain employs TRBV5-6 and TRBJ2-5; D gene ambiguous. Germline CDR1 is SGHDT and CDR2 is YYEEEE. The CDR3 runs 13 residues. The CDR3 sequence: CASILVTSETQYF. CDR3 sequence (DNA): TGTGCCAGCATCTTGGTGACATCAGAGACCCAGTACTTC.

This clonotype was counted at least ten times. The chain recombines TRBV11-2 with TRBJ2-1; D may be TRBD2 (7 bases). Germline assignment: CDR1 SGHAT and CDR2 FQNNGV. CDR3 length: 16 residues. V was pared by 1 base and J by 11 bases, with 21 bases between. In nucleotides, the CDR3 is TGTGCCAGCAGCTTAGTCCAGGGGCTAGCGGCTGCTAAGCAGTTCTTC. It codes for CASSLVQGLAAAKQFF.

As regards this clonotype: One end of the junction is discordant with germline, which a read error may explain. The CDR3 DNA is TGTGCCAGCAGTAGAACCGGGACAGGGAACGATAGCAATCAGCACCAGCATTTT. This encodes CASSRTGTGNDSNQHQHF. V gene TRBV6-1 combines with J gene TRBJ1-5; TRBD1 matches 9 bases. Germline V gene sequence: CDR1 MNHNS, CDR2 SASEGT. This CDR3 has 18 residues.

Many counts were recorded for this clonotype. CDR3 residues: CASRSGQGGTDTQYF. DNA for the CDR3: TGCGCCAGCAGAAGCGGACAGGGTGGTACAGATACGCAGTATTTT. The J gene is TRBJ2-3, the V gene TRBV5-1, with TRBD1 identical over 8 bases. V lost 5 bases and J lost 3; bases outside the gene matches: 8. CDR1 is SGHRS and CDR2 is YFSETQ in the germline V gene. The CDR3 contains 15 residues.

This clonotype was counted many times. This chain uses TRBV29-1 with TRBJ2-1; TRBD2 is a possible D gene (7 bases). The germline gives CDR1 SQVTM, CDR2 ANQGSEA. The CDR3 is made up of 15 amino acids. The CDR3 DNA follows: TGCAGTGCCGCGGGGGCCGAAGTGAGTTCGAATGAGCAGTTCTTC. Residues: CSAAGAEVSSNEQFF.

For this clonotype: A far larger clone is one nucleotide away, so this likely arose from a read error. CDR3 DNA: TGTGCCATCATTCGGGACAGGGGAATCTACGAGCAGTACTTC. Translating it yields CAIIRDRGIYEQYF. The rearrangement links TRBV6-8 to TRBJ2-7; 10 nucleotides line up with TRBD1. With 10 bases clipped from V and 3 bases from J, the junction kept 9 bases outside the gene matches. The length of the CDR3 is 14 residues. Germline lookup yields CDR1 MNHGY and CDR2 SAAAGT.

This clonotype was counted at least ten times. This chain joins TRBV7-6 and TRBJ2-1; no reliable D call. The CDR3 runs to 17 residues. The germline V and J ends were trimmed by 4 bases and 0 bases, with 16 bases remaining between them. In germline, CDR1 is SGHVS, CDR2 FNYEAQ. CDR3 protein: CASSSSPLVSSYNEQFF. The CDR3 DNA reads as TGTGCCAGCAGCTCCAGTCCACTCGTCAGCTCCTACAATGAGCAGTTCTTC.

About this clonotype itself: The likely explanation is a read error, given a far larger clone one base away. The rearrangement uses TRBV27 and TRBJ2-4; tentatively, D is TRBD2 (7 bases). Matching the DNA end better, TRBJ2-1 makes the J call doubtful. Germline lookup yields CDR1 MNHEY and CDR2 SMNVEV (reference sequence). The CDR3 covers 15 residues. CDR3 DNA: TGTGCGGTAGAAGGGGGGGGCCGCGCCTACAATGAGCAGTTCTTC. Its protein product is CAVEGGGRAYNEQFF.

This clonotype was counted at least ten times. V gene TRBV9 combines with J gene TRBJ1-1, with 10 bases aligning to TRBD1. Germline CDR1 is SGDLS and CDR2 is YYNGEE. V was clipped by 3 bases and J by 5 bases; unmatched bases: 7. The CDR3 loop spans 15 amino acids. The CDR3 here is CASSGRGQGRTEAFF. Written as DNA, the CDR3 is TGTGCCAGCAGCGGGCGGGGACAGGGGAGGACTGAAGCTTTCTTT.

Concerning this clonotype itself: Since a far larger clone is one base different, this is likely a read error. The rearrangement links TRBV7-9 to TRBJ2-3, with a possible D match to TRBD1 (5 bases). Per the germline V gene, CDR1 is SEHNR and CDR2 is FQNEAQ (reference sequence). Deletions cut 5 bases from V and 6 bases from J, with 21 bases between. CDR3 length equals 16 residues. Here the CDR3 DNA reads TGTGCCAGCAGCCCAGGGAATAGTCGGCTTGTGGATACGCAGTATTTT. Its translation is CASSPGNSRLVDTQYF.

This clonotype was detected once. This likely traces to a read error, being one base from a far larger clone. The rearrangement joins TRBV6-2 or TRBV6-3 to TRBJ1-5; D unclear. The germline V gene encodes CDR1 MNHEY and CDR2 SVGEGT. Trimming removed 5 bases at V and 6 bases at J, with 14 bases between. The CDR3 has 14 residues. CDR3 residues: CASSGAKGIQPQHF. CDR3 in DNA: TGTGCCAGCAGTGGAGCGAAAGGGATTCAGCCCCAGCATTTT.

This clonotype was counted many times. This chain joins TRBV27 and TRBJ2-7; the D call may be TRBD1 or TRBD2 (5 bases each). Deletions cut 7 bases from V and 0 bases from J, with 16 bases between. The CDR3 has 15 residues. The V gene's germline CDR1 is MNHEY and CDR2 SMNVEV (reference sequence). The CDR3 nucleotides are TGTGCCAGCAAATCTAGGGACGGAAGCTCCTACGAGCAGTACTTC. Its protein is CASKSRDGSSYEQYF.

This clonotype qualifies as medium-sized (0.01 to 0.1%). The rearrangement links TRBV11-2 to TRBJ1-2; no clear D. There are 15 residues in the CDR3. Germline CDR1 is SGHAT and CDR2 is FQNNGV. Trimming shortened V by 2 bases and J by 0 bases, and 10 bases separated the two germline ends. This chain's CDR3 is CASSLIGIANYGYTF. CDR3 in DNA: TGTGCCAGCAGCTTAATTGGTATAGCTAACTATGGCTACACCTTC. Using reference TRBV11-2 and TRBJ1-2 for the parts outside the CDR3, the full variable domain is EAGVAQSPRYKIIEKRQSVAFWCNPISGHATLYWYQQILGQGPKLLIQFQNNGVVDDSQLPKDRFSAERLKGVDSTLKIQPAKLEDSAVYLCASSLIGIANYGYTFGSGTRLTVV.

The sample holds many counts of this clonotype. The rearrangement links TRBV5-1 to TRBJ1-5, with a tentative D call TRBD1 (5 bases). CDR3 size: 15 residues. In germline, CDR1 is SGHRS, CDR2 YFSETQ. V shed 0 bases and J shed 5 bases, with 12 bases lying between them. CDR3 bases: TGCGCCAGCAGCTTGGCAGGGAACCCGTATCAGCCCCAGCATTTT. Translating it yields CASSLAGNPYQPQHF.

This clonotype has a single count. The chain joins TRBV28 to TRBJ2-6; tentative D call: TRBD2 (5 bases). This CDR3 is built from 17 residues. V shed 7 bases and J shed 0 bases, with 16 bases lying between them. In germline, CDR1 is MDHEN, CDR2 SYDVKM. This chain's CDR3 is CASTRGPGNSGANVLTF. The CDR3 DNA is TGTGCCAGCACCCGAGGACCGGGGAACTCTGGGGCCAACGTCCTGACTTTC.

This clonotype occurred a few times. J is TRBJ1-1 and V is TRBV14; D gene unclear. Between the trimmed V and J ends, which lost 2 bases and 7 bases, there was a span of 5 bases. Looked up from germline, CDR1 is SGHDN and CDR2 is FVKESK. The CDR3 is made up of 11 amino acids. The CDR3 reads CASSQSIEAFF. The CDR3 DNA reads as TGTGCCAGCAGCCAATCTATTGAAGCTTTCTTT. Using reference TRBV14 and TRBJ1-1 for the parts outside the CDR3, the full variable domain is EAGVTQFPSHSVIEKGQTVTLRCDPISGHDNLYWYRRVMGKEIKFLLHFVKESKQDESGMPNNRFLAERTGGTYSTLKVQPAELEDSGVYFCASSQSIEAFFGQGTRLTVV.

This clonotype has ten or more counts. The chain employs TRBV7-9 and TRBJ2-3; D gene ambiguous. The CDR3 has 12 residues. Trimming took 1 base from V and 4 from J, leaving 3 bases between them. The V gene's germline CDR1 is SEHNR and CDR2 FQNEAQ (reference sequence). CDR3 sequence: CASSLDSDTQYF. For the CDR3, the DNA is TGTGCCAGCAGCTTAGATTCAGATACGCAGTATTTT.